Sequencing of this TCR beta chain was carried out in a study of patients and donors after allogeneic stem cell transplantation. From the RT-PCR reads, TCRdb called clonotypes with MiXCR, one entry per CDR3 protein. The sample yields more than 850,000 distinct CDR3 sequences, roughly 18% seen once. This TCR was sampled from a human donor who was either an allogeneic HSCT recipient or a stem cell or donor lymphocyte infusion donor (not recorded which). It is not recorded whose cells these are; they may come from a transplant donor. Material for sequencing was blood, either unsorted or a sorted T cell fraction (not recorded which).

CDR3: CASINGGTSSNEQFF. CDR3 nucleotides: TGTGCCAGCATTAACGGGGGGACTAGTTCCAATGAGCAGTTCTTC. The chain carries TRBV28 and TRBJ2-1; 8 bases are a match to TRBD2. Looked up from germline, CDR1 is MDHEN and CDR2 is SYDVKM. The ends lost 7 bases at V and 6 bases at J; junction bases unmatched: 11. The CDR3 covers 15 residues.